Each of the 30 T cell receptor beta chains below was sequenced from the same sample in a study of blood T cell repertoires in COVID-19. Only in-frame clones appear in the TCRdb table, and some are missing; sequencing was by immunoSEQ multiplex PCR. The repertoire holds some 250,000 clones, with 70% to 90% as singletons. The source material was peripheral blood. The receptors derive from a woman in her sixties or seventies with active or convalescent COVID-19.

This chain uses TRBV6-5 with TRBJ1-5; D remains unclear. The V end was cut by 2 bases, the J end by 6 bases, with 11 bases between. Germline V lookup: CDR1 MNHEY, CDR2 SVGAGI. This CDR3 contains 14 residues. This CDR3 reads CASSYASGGQPQHF. The CDR3, as DNA: TGTGCCAGCAGTTACGCCAGTGGTGGTCAGCCCCAGCATTTT.

In its sample, this clone was seen once. V usage is TRBV5-4 and J usage is TRBJ1-1; TRBD1 matches at 12 bases. This CDR3 is 16 amino acids long. The germline V gene has CDR1 SGHNT and CDR2 YYREEE (reference sequence). V dropped 5 bases and J dropped 1; count of bases not matched to a gene: 6. The CDR3 DNA is TGTGCCAGCAGTAGGGACAGGGGGCTTGCGAACACTGAAGCTTTCTTT. Its translation is CASSRDRGLANTEAFF.

V usage is TRBV24-1 and J usage is TRBJ1-3; D gene uncertain. This CDR3 has 16 amino acids. Per the germline V gene, CDR1 is KGHDR and CDR2 is SFDVKD. With 3 bases removed from V and 1 base from J, the gap between germline ends came to 12 bases. The CDR3 loop is CATSDELRDSGNTIYF. DNA of the CDR3: TGTGCCACCAGTGATGAACTCCGAGATTCTGGAAACACCATATATTTT.

This clone was detected a few times. This chain joins TRBV11-2 and TRBJ1-1; D gene unclear. Germline V lookup: CDR1 SGHAT, CDR2 FQNNGV. The CDR3 spans 13 residues. Trimming pared 0 bases from V and 6 bases from J, leaving 8 bases between. The CDR3 reads CASSLDLSPEAFF. The DNA of the CDR3 is TGTGCCAGCAGCTTAGATCTAAGCCCTGAAGCTTTCTTT.

This clone was observed a handful of times. V usage is TRBV18 and J usage is TRBJ1-1; D remains unclear. The CDR3 sequence is 12 residues long. Looked up from germline, CDR1 is KGHSH and CDR2 is LQKENI. The V end was cut by 3 bases, the J end by 2 bases, with 4 bases between. This chain's CDR3 is CASSPPNTEAFF. The CDR3 bases are TGTGCCAGCTCACCCCCAAACACTGAAGCTTTCTTT.

The chain has TRBV14 and TRBJ2-4, with 7 bases aligning to TRBD1. The CDR3 contains 15 residues. Per the germline V gene, CDR1 is SGHDN and CDR2 is FVKESK. Germline trimming cut 2 bases from V and 7 bases from J; bases unmatched to any gene: 8. The CDR3: CASSQRDLGQNIQYF. CDR3 in DNA: TGTGCCAGCAGCCAACGGGACCTGGGACAGAACATTCAGTACTTC.

The chain combines TRBV3-1 (or the pseudogene TRBV3-2) with TRBJ2-1; 7 bases line up with TRBD2. Germline values: CDR1 LGHDT, CDR2 YNNKEL (reference sequence). J gave up 7 bases and V 1 base, and 10 bases lay outside the gene matches. This CDR3 comprises 16 residues. In DNA form, the CDR3 reads TGTGCCAGCAGCCAAGGCCCCTGGGGGGGTAGTAATGAGCAGTTCTTC. Its protein is CASSQGPWGGSNEQFF.

The V gene is TRBV12-5, the J gene TRBJ1-2, with D perhaps TRBD1 (6 bases). Germline CDR1 reads LGHNT; CDR2 reads FRNRAP. CDR3 length: 14 residues. V dropped 5 bases and J dropped 2 bases, with 12 bases sitting between them. The DNA for the CDR3 is TGTGCTAGTGGTAACCAACAGGGAAACTATGGCTACACCTTC. It specifies CASGNQQGNYGYTF.

This chain connects TRBV10-3 to TRBJ1-2, with D tentatively TRBD1 (5 bases). Trimming pared 2 bases from V and 0 bases from J, leaving 10 bases between. CDR3 size: 15 residues. The germline gives CDR1 ENHRY, CDR2 SYGVKD. CDR3 residues: CAISELRVPNYGYTF. The CDR3 DNA reads as TGTGCCATCAGTGAGCTCAGGGTTCCTAACTATGGCTACACCTTC.

The chain has TRBV9 and TRBJ2-1; the match to TRBD1 covers 8 bases. The V gene's germline CDR1 is SGDLS and CDR2 YYNGEE. The CDR3 runs 15 residues. V shed 0 bases, J shed 8 bases, and the junction held 7 bases outside the gene matches. The CDR3 DNA reads TGTGCCAGCAGCGTAGAGGACAGGGTGTTGTATGAGCAGTTCTTC. It translates to CASSVEDRVLYEQFF.

V and J are TRBV18 and TRBJ2-4; TRBD1 agrees at 7 bases. The CDR3 runs 13 residues. Germline CDR1 is KGHSH and CDR2 is LQKENI. V was clipped by 2 bases and J by 5 bases; unmatched bases: 0. CDR3 residues: CASSPGTENIQYF. The CDR3 DNA reads as TGTGCCAGCTCACCAGGGACAGAAAACATTCAGTACTTC.

In its sample, this clone was seen once. The chain has TRBV3-1 (or the pseudogene TRBV3-2) and TRBJ1-4; no clear D. V dropped 1 base and J dropped 4 bases, with 13 bases sitting between them. Germline V CDR1 and CDR2: LGHDT, YNNKEL (reference sequence). CDR3 length equals 16 residues. The CDR3 spells CASSQVAGTGNEKLFF. CDR3 bases: TGTGCCAGCAGCCAAGTAGCGGGAACGGGTAATGAAAAACTGTTTTTT.

The chain joins TRBV20-1 to TRBJ1-1; no reliable D call. Germline CDR1 reads DFQATT; CDR2 reads SNEGSKA (reference sequence). The CDR3 is 14 amino acids. Trimming removed 3 bases from V and 4 bases from J, with 15 bases in between. In nucleotides, the CDR3 is TGCAGTGCTAGTAGTGTTGAGGGAGTCACTGAAGCTTTCTTT. It specifies CSASSVEGVTEAFF.

This chain connects TRBV7-8 to TRBJ1-5, with a tentative D call TRBD1 (5 bases). The CDR3 has 15 residues. Trimming shortened V by 4 bases and J by 1 base, and 11 bases separated the two germline ends. The germline V gene has CDR1 SGHVS and CDR2 FQNEAQ. DNA for the CDR3: TGTGCCAGCAGCTCCCAACAGGAGAGCAATCAGCCCCAGCATTTT. Its translation: CASSSQQESNQPQHF.

The J gene is TRBJ2-1, the V gene TRBV7-2; TRBD2 might be the D (6 bases). V gave up 5 bases and J gave up 7 bases, with 15 bases separating them. Germline V lookup: CDR1 SGHTA, CDR2 FQGNSA. The CDR3 sequence is 14 residues long. CDR3 protein: CASSHREQRNEQFF. In DNA form, the CDR3 reads TGTGCCAGCAGCCACCGGGAGCAGCGAAATGAGCAGTTCTTC.

V gene TRBV19 combines with J gene TRBJ2-5; D is uncertain. The CDR3 length is 14 residues. Germline lookup yields CDR1 LNHDA and CDR2 SQIVND (reference sequence). The germline V and J ends were trimmed by 1 base and 1 base, with 7 bases remaining between them. This chain's CDR3 is CASSIGALQETQYF. In DNA, the CDR3 is TGTGCCAGTAGTATAGGAGCCCTCCAAGAGACCCAGTACTTC.

The chain combines TRBV29-1 with TRBJ2-7; TRBD1 matches 8 bases. J gave up 4 bases and V 6 bases, and 8 bases lay outside the gene matches. The CDR3 covers 13 residues. Germline-derived CDR1 and CDR2 are SQVTM and ANQGSEA. The CDR3 sequence is CSVLKGQGYEQYF. In nucleotides, the CDR3 is TGCAGCGTCCTCAAAGGACAGGGATACGAGCAGTACTTC.

This clone was observed once. The V gene is TRBV12-3 or TRBV12-4, the J gene TRBJ2-5, with 7 nucleotides matching TRBD1. CDR3 size: 13 residues. Trimming removed 6 bases from V and 4 bases from J; junction bases left unmatched: 5. CDR3 protein: CASSKTGLETQYF. CDR3 nucleotide sequence: TGTGCCAGCAGCAAGACAGGGTTAGAGACCCAGTACTTC.

This rearrangement joins TRBV5-1 to TRBJ1-1; 10 nucleotides agree with TRBD1. V lost 4 bases to trimming and J lost 10 bases; unmatched junction nucleotides: 13. CDR3 length equals 15 residues. From germline, CDR1 is SGHRS and CDR2 YFSETQ. CDR3: CASSPGTGAFLRAFF. The DNA of the CDR3 is TGCGCCAGCAGCCCGGGGACAGGGGCCTTCCTTCGAGCTTTCTTT.

J is TRBJ1-6 and V is TRBV14; 8 bases line up with TRBD1. CDR3 length: 16 amino acids. CDR1 and CDR2 from the germline V gene are SGHDN and FVKESK. J lost 8 bases, V lost 4 bases, and 10 bases had no gene match. The CDR3 DNA is TGTGCCAGCAGCCCGGACCCGGACAGGGCTTATTCACCCCTCCACTTT. This translates into CASSPDPDRAYSPLHF.

The sample holds a few counts of this clone. The chain is built from TRBV4-1 and TRBJ2-3; 16 bases are shared with TRBD2. V dropped 6 bases and J dropped 0; count of bases not matched to a gene: 6. CDR1 is MGHRA, CDR2 YSYEKL, per germline. The CDR3 sequence is 18 residues long. The CDR3 bases are TGCGCCAGCAGACTCGGGACTAGCGGGGGGGCTAGCACAGATACGCAGTATTTT. This codes for CASRLGTSGGASTDTQYF.

This clone was picked up one time. CDR3 sequence (DNA): TGTGCCAGCAGCTTGGATCAGGGGCTGGACTATGGCTACACCTTC. Its protein product is CASSLDQGLDYGYTF. The rearrangement links TRBV5-6 to TRBJ1-2; D perhaps matches TRBD1 (6 bases). Germline V lookup: CDR1 SGHDT, CDR2 YYEEEE. The germline V and J ends were trimmed by 0 bases and 3 bases, with 12 bases remaining between them. CDR3 length: 15 amino acids.

The chain is built from TRBV7-3 and TRBJ2-4, with TRBD1 as a possible D gene (5 bases). This CDR3 has 15 amino acids. Germline V lookup: CDR1 SGHTA, CDR2 FQGTGA. Trimming stripped 5 bases from V and 7 bases from J, with 18 bases between. For the CDR3, the DNA is TGTGCCAGCAGCCCCACAGGAGACCTAGGGAACATTCAGTACTTC. Amino acids: CASSPTGDLGNIQYF.

The chain uses TRBV10-1 and TRBJ1-3; 8 bases fit TRBD1. CDR1 and CDR2 (germline): WNHNN, SYGVQD (reference sequence). The V and J ends lost 4 bases and 0 bases, in that order; junction bases with no gene match: 2. This CDR3 is 15 amino acids long. This CDR3 reads CASSAGQDSGNTIYF. In DNA, the CDR3 is TGCGCCAGCAGTGCGGGACAGGACTCTGGAAACACCATATATTTT.

The rearrangement uses TRBV7-9 and TRBJ1-1; no firm D call. Per germline, CDR1 SEHNR and CDR2 FQNEAQ (reference sequence). The CDR3 runs 15 residues. Trimming cost V 1 base and J 0 bases, with 9 bases left between them. This chain's CDR3 is CASSLEYGMNTEAFF. The DNA of the CDR3 is TGTGCCAGCAGCTTAGAGTACGGGATGAACACTGAAGCTTTCTTT.

In its sample, this clone was seen once. This chain's CDR3 is CASSQTDSGGRPYEQYF. The DNA for the CDR3 is TGCGCCAGCAGCCAAACGGACAGCGGGGGCCGCCCCTACGAGCAGTACTTC. The V call is TRBV4-1, the J call TRBJ2-7; 8 nucleotides match TRBD2. V trimming: 2 bases; J trimming: 2 bases; junction bases outside the gene matches: 11. CDR3 length equals 17 residues. CDR1 is MGHRA and CDR2 is YSYEKL in the germline V gene.

V gene TRBV2 combines with J gene TRBJ2-6; D perhaps matches TRBD1 (5 bases). Germline V CDR1 and CDR2: SNHLY, FYNNEI. CDR3 size: 18 residues. Trimming left V 6 bases short and J 1 base short, with 19 bases between. The CDR3, as DNA: TGTGCCAGCAGGAGAAGGGGTTCACCCCAGTCTGGGGCCAACGTCCTGACTTTC. Amino acids: CASRRRGSPQSGANVLTF.

This clone has more than one count but fewer than ten. The V and J genes are TRBV5-4 and TRBJ1-4, with 10 bases identical to TRBD1. The germline gives CDR1 SGHNT, CDR2 YYREEE (reference sequence). V was pared by 4 bases and J by 10 bases, with 10 bases of the junction left unmatched. This CDR3 region has 15 residues. The CDR3 spells CASSQGQGDIGKLFF. CDR3 nucleotide sequence: TGTGCCAGCAGCCAAGGACAGGGGGATATTGGAAAACTGTTTTTT.

This clone was detected only a few times. The chain joins TRBV7-9 to TRBJ2-1; 8 nucleotides align to TRBD1. CDR1 SEHNR and CDR2 FQNEAQ come from the germline V gene (reference sequence). This CDR3 is 13 amino acids long. V was clipped by 2 bases and J by 6 bases; unmatched bases: 0. DNA for the CDR3: TGTGCCAGCAGCTTAACAGGGGGCAATGAGCAGTTCTTC. As protein: CASSLTGGNEQFF.

The chain has TRBV6-5 and TRBJ2-3, with 7 positions matching TRBD2. The ends lost 5 bases at V and 3 bases at J; junction bases unmatched: 8. CDR1 is MNHEY and CDR2 is SVGAGI in the germline V gene. The CDR3 covers 15 residues. CDR3 residues: CASSTGGGGTDTQYF. The DNA for the CDR3 is TGTGCCAGCAGTACAGGTGGGGGGGGGACAGATACGCAGTATTTT.